The 30 T cell receptor beta chains given below trace back to one sample, sequenced in a study of shared clonotypes between healthy human individuals. The method was immunoSEQ multiplex PCR; TCRdb's version includes in-frame clones alone and lacks a portion of them. This table has roughly 2.1 million clones, about 92% appearing once. Naivety among CD8 cells was defined by CD45RO negativity and positive CCR7 selection, thereby excluding terminally differentiated effector memory CD45RA+ cells. Sequenced sample: naive CD8+ T cells from PBMCs. The source is a man between 18 and 35 years old in good health. Some clones in this sample may be carry-over from other donors' samples.

The rearrangement links TRBV7-9 to TRBJ2-1; TRBD1 matches 10 bases. CDR1 and CDR2 (germline): SEHNR, FQNEAQ (reference sequence). The CDR3 has 17 amino acids. J was trimmed by 10 bases and V by 2 bases; bases with no gene match: 14. For the CDR3, the DNA is TGTGCCAGCAGCTTACAAGGTGGGACAGGGGTGTCTATCGAGCAGTTCTTC. This gives the protein CASSLQGGTGVSIEQFF.

The chain links TRBV25-1 to TRBJ2-5; 10 nucleotides agree with TRBD2. This CDR3 comprises 15 residues. The V segment lost 3 bases and the J segment 4 bases; nucleotides outside the gene matches: 5. The germline gives CDR1 MGHDK, CDR2 SYGVNS. Written as DNA, the CDR3 is TGTGCCAGCAGTGACCTCCCTAGCGGGGGAGAGACCCAGTACTTC. Translation: CASSDLPSGGETQYF.

This clone was seen once. V usage is TRBV29-1 and J usage is TRBJ2-1, with 7 nucleotides matching TRBD2. V shed 3 bases, J shed 9 bases, and the junction held 5 bases outside the gene matches. Germline V gene sequence: CDR1 SQVTM, CDR2 ANQGSEA. The CDR3 spans 12 residues. This CDR3 reads CSVEVGGGEQFF. CDR3 DNA sequence: TGCAGCGTTGAGGTTGGCGGGGGTGAGCAGTTCTTC.

The chain joins TRBV28 to TRBJ2-7; no reliable D call. V shed 4 bases and J shed 1 base, with 11 bases lying between them. The CDR3 is made up of 14 amino acids. Germline-derived CDR1 and CDR2 are MDHEN and SYDVKM. CDR3 sequence: CASSSLDVSYEQYF. CDR3 DNA sequence: TGTGCCAGCAGTTCCCTGGACGTTTCCTACGAGCAGTACTTC.

In its sample, this clone was seen a few times. The CDR3 DNA follows: TGTGCCACGGGAGAGGGAGAGCAGCCCCAGCATTTT. This sequence encodes CATGEGEQPQHF. This rearrangement joins TRBV7-9 to TRBJ1-5, with unresolved D. The ends were cut back, 10 bases at V and 7 bases at J, with 14 bases in the middle. The CDR3 runs 12 residues. CDR1 is SEHNR, CDR2 FQNEAQ, per germline (reference sequence).

CDR3 in amino acids: CASMVNQPQHF. DNA of the CDR3: TGTGCCAGCATGGTGAATCAGCCCCAGCATTTT. J is TRBJ1-5 and V is TRBV28; no reliable D call. Per the germline V gene, CDR1 is MDHEN and CDR2 is SYDVKM. The CDR3 spans 11 residues. V was clipped by 7 bases and J by 4 bases, with 5 bases between them.

V is TRBV4-1 and J is TRBJ2-7; 7 bases are a match to TRBD1. Trimming took 4 bases from V and 5 from J; bases not matched to a gene: 8. The CDR3 sequence is 14 residues long. The germline V gene has CDR1 MGHRA and CDR2 YSYEKL. In DNA form, the CDR3 reads TGCGCCAGCAGCCTCTTGACAGGGTCCAACGAGCAGTACTTC. Protein product: CASSLLTGSNEQYF.

This clone was picked up a small number of times. Different DNA sequences within this sample yield the same CDR3. J is TRBJ2-7 and V is TRBV28; D ambiguous. The CDR3 is 11 amino acids. CDR1 MDHEN and CDR2 SYDVKM come from the germline V gene. Trimming left V 5 bases short and J 0 bases short, with 2 bases between. The CDR3, as DNA: TGTGCCAGCAGTCACTCCTACGAGCAGTACTTC. The encoded protein is CASSHSYEQYF.

The genes are TRBV14 and TRBJ2-1, with 8 bases lining up with TRBD2. V was pared by 3 bases and J by 5 bases, with 9 bases of the junction left unmatched. Germline CDR1 is SGHDN and CDR2 is FVKESK. The CDR3 length is 16 residues. The CDR3 sequence is CASSQGAGARNNEQFF. The CDR3 coding sequence is TGTGCCAGCAGCCAGGGAGCGGGAGCCAGGAACAATGAGCAGTTCTTC.

The CDR3 protein is CASSQEEFSNQPQHF. The CDR3 bases are TGCGCCAGCAGCCAAGAGGAGTTTAGCAATCAGCCCCAGCATTTT. This sequence joins TRBV4-1 and TRBJ1-5; D gene ambiguous. Germline V CDR1 and CDR2: MGHRA, YSYEKL. Trimming took off 0 bases at V and 0 bases at J, with 6 bases between the two ends. CDR3 length: 15 residues.

The CDR3 sequence is CASSPETGGASSYEQYF. The CDR3 DNA sequence: TGTGCCAGCAGTCCCGAAACAGGGGGCGCGAGCTCCTACGAGCAGTACTTC. This rearrangement joins TRBV28 to TRBJ2-7; 9 positions agree with TRBD1. Germline assignment: CDR1 MDHEN and CDR2 SYDVKM. The CDR3 has 17 amino acids. Germline trimming cut 5 bases from V and 0 bases from J; bases unmatched to any gene: 11.

The chain has TRBV19 and TRBJ1-5; D is undetermined. Germline V gene data show CDR1 as LNHDA and CDR2 as SQIVND (reference sequence). V gave up 3 bases and J gave up 2 bases, with 11 bases separating them. CDR3 length: 15 residues. The CDR3: CASSIGRLGNQPQHF. As DNA, the CDR3 is TGTGCCAGTAGTATTGGAAGGCTCGGCAATCAGCCCCAGCATTTT.

V is TRBV28 and J is TRBJ1-2, with 8 bases aligning to TRBD1. The ends lost 8 bases at V and 4 bases at J; junction bases unmatched: 15. Germline CDR1 and CDR2: MDHEN and SYDVKM. The CDR3 loop spans 16 amino acids. The CDR3 sequence: CASRPRGQVPFYGYTF. CDR3 DNA: TGTGCCAGCCGACCGAGGGGACAGGTTCCTTTCTATGGCTACACCTTC.

J is TRBJ2-7 and V is TRBV4-2; either TRBD1 or TRBD2 may fit D (5 bases each). Germline V gene lookup returns CDR1 LGHNA and CDR2 YNFKEQ. The CDR3 covers 14 residues. V shed 1 base and J shed 4 bases, with 11 bases lying between them. CDR3 nucleotide sequence: TGTGCCAGCAGCCAAGGGGTATGGGGGTACGAGCAGTACTTC. Its protein product is CASSQGVWGYEQYF.

The chain employs TRBV9 and TRBJ2-3; TRBD2 agrees at 10 bases. There are 16 residues in the CDR3. Germline lookup yields CDR1 SGDLS and CDR2 YYNGEE. After removal of 0 bases from V and 4 bases from J, the junction contained 5 bases not matched to a gene. The CDR3: CASSVDLAGVADTQYF. The CDR3 DNA follows: TGTGCCAGCAGCGTAGATCTAGCGGGAGTAGCAGATACGCAGTATTTT.

This chain uses TRBV5-6 with TRBJ2-3, with D perhaps matching TRBD2 (6 bases). The CDR3 runs to 14 residues. Germline lookup yields CDR1 SGHDT and CDR2 YYEEEE. Trimming shortened V by 7 bases and J by 6 bases, and 18 bases separated the two germline ends. This CDR3 reads CASWRDGLGDTQYF. The CDR3 region has the DNA TGTGCCAGCTGGAGGGACGGCCTCGGGGATACGCAGTATTTT.

V gene TRBV6-5 combines with J gene TRBJ2-1; 8 nucleotides agree with TRBD1. The germline V gene has CDR1 MNHEY and CDR2 SVGAGI. CDR3 length: 16 amino acids. V shed 0 bases, J shed 5 bases, and the junction held 6 bases outside the gene matches. CDR3 in amino acids: CASSYSTGEVDNEQFF. DNA for the CDR3: TGTGCCAGCAGTTACTCGACAGGGGAAGTTGACAATGAGCAGTTCTTC.

The chain joins TRBV15 to TRBJ2-1; 10 bases fit TRBD2. Germline V gene sequence: CDR1 LNHNV, CDR2 YYDKDF (reference sequence). The V gene end was trimmed by 4 bases and the J gene end by 4 bases; junction bases not matched to a gene: 4. The CDR3 extends over 15 amino acids. This chain's CDR3 is CATSTSGRGYNEQFF. The CDR3 DNA follows: TGTGCCACCAGCACCAGCGGGAGGGGGTACAATGAGCAGTTCTTC.

The CDR3 DNA follows: TGTGCCAGCAGCTTAAGGACAGTATCAGATACGCAGTATTTT. It specifies CASSLRTVSDTQYF. This sequence joins TRBV7-7 and TRBJ2-3; possibly TRBD1 for D (6 bases). Germline V gene data show CDR1 as SSHAT and CDR2 as FNYEAQ (reference sequence). V lost 2 bases and J 4 bases, leaving 10 bases between the germline ends. CDR3 length equals 14 residues.

This chain links TRBV29-1 with TRBJ2-7; D might be TRBD2 (6 bases). V was cut by 4 bases and J by 7 bases, with 17 bases left in between. This CDR3 is built from 13 residues. CDR1 and CDR2 (germline): SQVTM, ANQGSEA. The CDR3 region is CSVGTGGTWEQYF. In DNA, the CDR3 is TGCAGCGTTGGTACGGGCGGGACCTGGGAGCAGTACTTC.

The chain combines TRBV27 with TRBJ2-3, with 9 bases aligning to TRBD2. The V segment lost 5 bases and the J segment 5 bases; nucleotides outside the gene matches: 11. The length of the CDR3 is 16 residues. Germline V gives CDR1 MNHEY, CDR2 SMNVEV (reference sequence). Written as DNA, the CDR3 is TGTGCCAGCAGTCCCCCCCGCGGGAGGGCTGGAGATACGCAGTATTTT. Translation gives CASSPPRGRAGDTQYF.

As regards this clone: The same CDR3 arises from other DNA sequences in this sample as well. The chain has TRBV28 and TRBJ2-7, with 11 bases aligning to TRBD1. CDR1 and CDR2 (germline): MDHEN, SYDVKM. The CDR3 runs 14 residues. V was clipped by 6 bases and J by 0 bases; unmatched bases: 1. As DNA, the CDR3 is TGTGCCAGCAGAGGGACAGGGGGCTCCTACGAGCAGTACTTC. Translating gives CASRGTGGSYEQYF.

The chain employs TRBV27 and TRBJ2-7; D might be TRBD1 or TRBD2, each matching 5 bases. Per germline, CDR1 MNHEY and CDR2 SMNVEV (reference sequence). The V and J ends lost 8 bases and 3 bases respectively, with 23 bases between them. This CDR3 is 16 amino acids long. The CDR3 nucleotides read TGTGCCAGCTCTATTGGGGGTAGGCTAGCACACTACGAGCAGTACTTC. Its protein is CASSIGGRLAHYEQYF.

The chain carries TRBV6-4 and TRBJ2-1; maybe TRBD2 (6 bases). Germline CDR1 and CDR2: MRHNA and SNTAGT. The V and J ends lost 3 bases and 11 bases respectively, with 11 bases between them. The CDR3 is 12 residues long. This chain's CDR3 is CASSDGLAKQFF. The CDR3 DNA reads as TGTGCCAGCAGTGATGGGCTAGCGAAGCAGTTCTTC.

The genes are TRBV7-2 and TRBJ2-7, with TRBD2 identical over 8 bases. The CDR3 has 13 amino acids. Per the germline V gene, CDR1 is SGHTA and CDR2 is FQGNSA. The V and J ends lost 6 bases and 5 bases, in that order; junction bases with no gene match: 6. CDR3 region: CASRLALADEQYF. The CDR3 DNA sequence: TGTGCCAGCAGGCTAGCACTAGCGGACGAGCAGTACTTC. Complete variable domain (other parts from reference TRBV7-2 and TRBJ2-7): GAGVSQSPSNKVTEKGKDVELRCDPISGHTALYWYRQSLGQGLEFLIYFQGNSAPDKSGLPSDRFSAERTGGSVSTLTIQRTQQEDSAVYLCASRLALADEQYFGPGTRLTVT.

This chain joins TRBV28 and TRBJ2-5; weak D call: TRBD2 (7 bases). V lost 7 bases and J lost 5, with 17 bases in between. There are 14 residues in the CDR3. CDR1 and CDR2 from the germline V gene are MDHEN and SYDVKM. The CDR3 here is CASTLGGAGETQYF. The CDR3 nucleotides read TGTGCCAGCACCCTGGGGGGGGCGGGTGAGACCCAGTACTTC.

The gene calls are TRBV7-9 and TRBJ2-7, with TRBD2 identical over 7 bases. J lost 4 bases, V lost 0 bases, and 3 bases had no gene match. This CDR3 spans 14 amino acids. Germline CDR1 reads SEHNR; CDR2 reads FQNEAQ (reference sequence). The CDR3 is CASSLAVGGYEQYF. In DNA form, the CDR3 reads TGTGCCAGCAGCTTAGCCGTGGGGGGGTACGAGCAGTACTTC. Full variable domain (remainder filled in from reference TRBV7-9 and TRBJ2-7): DTGVSQNPRHKITKRGQNVTFRCDPISEHNRLYWYRQTLGQGPEFLTYFQNEAQLEKSRLLSDRFSAERPKGSFSTLEIQRTEQGDSAMYLCASSLAVGGYEQYFGPGTRLTVT.

The chain links TRBV6-5 to TRBJ1-1, with a tentative D call TRBD1 (5 bases). The V end was cut by 7 bases, the J end by 1 base, with 16 bases between. Per germline, CDR1 MNHEY and CDR2 SVGAGI. CDR3 length: 15 residues. The CDR3, as DNA: TGTGCCAGCACCCTACTACCGGGGGAGAACACTGAAGCTTTCTTT. Its translation: CASTLLPGENTEAFF.

The V and J genes are TRBV27 and TRBJ2-1; TRBD2 matches 11 bases. CDR1 MNHEY and CDR2 SMNVEV come from the germline V gene (reference sequence). This CDR3 contains 14 residues. V lost 9 bases to trimming and J lost 6 bases; unmatched junction nucleotides: 7. The CDR3 region has the DNA TGTGCCAGTTGGGGACTAGCGGAGAGCAATGAGCAGTTCTTC. This translates into CASWGLAESNEQFF.

V and J are TRBV29-1 and TRBJ1-2; D is unresolved. Germline V CDR1 and CDR2: SQVTM, ANQGSEA. Deletions cut 0 bases from V and 4 bases from J, with 9 bases between. This CDR3 contains 13 residues. The DNA of the CDR3 is TGCAGCGTTGAAGAGGGTGGGGTCTATGGCTACACCTTC. Translation: CSVEEGGVYGYTF. Looking up the rest from reference TRBV29-1 and TRBJ1-2 gives the full variable domain: SAVISQKPSRDICQRGTSLTIQCQVDSQVTMMFWYRQQPGQSLTLIATANQGSEATYESGFVIDKFPISRPNLTFSTLTVSNMSPEDSSIYLCSVEEGGVYGYTFGSGTRLTVV.